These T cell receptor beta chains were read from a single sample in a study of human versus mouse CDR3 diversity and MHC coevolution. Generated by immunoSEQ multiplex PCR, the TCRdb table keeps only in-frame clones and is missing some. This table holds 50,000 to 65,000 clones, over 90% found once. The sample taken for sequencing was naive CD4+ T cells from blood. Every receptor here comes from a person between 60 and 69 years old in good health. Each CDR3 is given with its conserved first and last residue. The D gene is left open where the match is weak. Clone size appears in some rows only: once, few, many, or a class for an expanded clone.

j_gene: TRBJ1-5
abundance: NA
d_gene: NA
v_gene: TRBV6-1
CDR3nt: TGTGCCAGCAGTGGGGGGGGACGGCCAAGCAATCAGCCCCAGCATTTT
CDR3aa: CASSGGGRPSNQPQHF

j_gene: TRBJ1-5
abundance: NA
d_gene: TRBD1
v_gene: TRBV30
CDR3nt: TGTGCCTTCCGGACAGGAATCGACAAAGCAAATCAGCCCCAGCATTTT
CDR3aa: CAFRTGIDKANQPQHF

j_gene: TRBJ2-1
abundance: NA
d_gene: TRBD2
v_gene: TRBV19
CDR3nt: TGTGCCAGTAGTATGGGCAGCGGGAGGGCCGATGAGCAGTTCTTC
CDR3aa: CASSMGSGRADEQFF

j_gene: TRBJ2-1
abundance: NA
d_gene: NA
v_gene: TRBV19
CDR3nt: TGTGCCAGTAGTATAGATGGCCCTACGGGCAATGAGCAGTTCTTC
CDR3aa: CASSIDGPTGNEQFF

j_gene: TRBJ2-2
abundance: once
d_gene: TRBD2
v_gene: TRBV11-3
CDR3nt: TGTGCCAGCAGCTTACTAGCGGGAGTTGGCGGGGAGCTGTTTTTT
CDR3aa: CASSLLAGVGGELFF

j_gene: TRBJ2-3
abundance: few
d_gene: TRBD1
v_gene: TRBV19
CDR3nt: TGTGCCAGTAGTGTACCCGGGACAGACGCCACAGATACGCAGTATTTT
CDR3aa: CASSVPGTDATDTQYF

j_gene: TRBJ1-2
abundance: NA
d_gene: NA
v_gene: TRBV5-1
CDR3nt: TGCGCCAGCAGTACTCCCGGACAATCGGGCGGCTACACCTTC
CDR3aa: CASSTPGQSGGYTF

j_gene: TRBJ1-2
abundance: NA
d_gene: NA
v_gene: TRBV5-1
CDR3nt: TGCGCCAGCAGCTTGGACAGGAACAACTATGGCTACACCTTC
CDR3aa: CASSLDRNNYGYTF

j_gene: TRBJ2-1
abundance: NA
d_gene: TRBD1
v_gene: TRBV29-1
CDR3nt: TGCAGCGGCCGGGACAGGGAATGGGGTGAGCAGTTCTTC
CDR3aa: CSGRDREWGEQFF

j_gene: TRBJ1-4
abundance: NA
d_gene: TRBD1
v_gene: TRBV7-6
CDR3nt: TGTGCCAGCAGCTCAGGACAGGGCTATAATGAAAAACTGTTTTTT
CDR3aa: CASSSGQGYNEKLFF

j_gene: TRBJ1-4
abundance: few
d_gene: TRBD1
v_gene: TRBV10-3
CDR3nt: TGTGCCATCAGGTCGGGACAGAACGATGAAAAACTGTTTTTT
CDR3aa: CAIRSGQNDEKLFF

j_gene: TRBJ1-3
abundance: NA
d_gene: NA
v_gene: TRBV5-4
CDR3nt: TGTGCCAGCAGCCAGGGCCCTAACCTGTCTGGAAACACCATATATTTT
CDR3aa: CASSQGPNLSGNTIYF

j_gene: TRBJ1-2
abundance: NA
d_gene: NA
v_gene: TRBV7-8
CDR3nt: TGTGCCAGCAGCCTTGAGGGGGTCTATGGCTACACCTTC
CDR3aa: CASSLEGVYGYTF

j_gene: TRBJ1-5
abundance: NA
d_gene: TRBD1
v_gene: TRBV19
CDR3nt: TGTGCCAGTAGTGCTCAGGGGGCGGGAAATCAGCCCCAGCATTTT
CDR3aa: CASSAQGAGNQPQHF

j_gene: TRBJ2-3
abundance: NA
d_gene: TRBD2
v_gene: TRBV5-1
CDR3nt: TGCGCCAGCACCCCTGCGGGGAGCGGGAGGATAAGCACAGATACGCAGTATTTT
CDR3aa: CASTPAGSGRISTDTQYF

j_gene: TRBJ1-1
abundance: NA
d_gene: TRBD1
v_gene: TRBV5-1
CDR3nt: TGCGCCAGCAGCTACCGACAGGGTTTTAGCACTGAAGCTTTCTTT
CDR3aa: CASSYRQGFSTEAFF

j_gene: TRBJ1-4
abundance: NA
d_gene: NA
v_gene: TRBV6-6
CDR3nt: TGTGTCAGCAGTAGCCGGAGGGACCCTAATGAAAAACTGTTTTTT
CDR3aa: CVSSSRRDPNEKLFF

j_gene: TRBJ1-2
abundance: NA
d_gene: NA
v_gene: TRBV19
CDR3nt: TGTGCCAGTAGTCGAGGATCCAACTATGGCTACACCTTC
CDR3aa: CASSRGSNYGYTF

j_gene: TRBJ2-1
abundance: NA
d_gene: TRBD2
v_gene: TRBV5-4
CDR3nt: TGTGCCAGCAGCTATGTAGGGACCTCTAGCGGGAGTACGTTCTTC
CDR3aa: CASSYVGTSSGSTFF

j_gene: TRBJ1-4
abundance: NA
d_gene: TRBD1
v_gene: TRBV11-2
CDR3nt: TGTGCCAGCAGCTTAGCAGGACAGGGTATAGGTGAAAAACTGTTTTTT
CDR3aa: CASSLAGQGIGEKLFF

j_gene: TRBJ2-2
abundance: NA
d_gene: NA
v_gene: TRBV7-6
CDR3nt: TGTGCCAGCAGCTTAAGCGAGCTGGGTGTCGGGGAGCTGTTTTTT
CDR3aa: CASSLSELGVGELFF

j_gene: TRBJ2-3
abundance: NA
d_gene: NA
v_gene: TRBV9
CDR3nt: TGTGCCAGCAGCTTGACCAGCTTTGGGGGGTACACAGATACGCAGTATTTT
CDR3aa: CASSLTSFGGYTDTQYF

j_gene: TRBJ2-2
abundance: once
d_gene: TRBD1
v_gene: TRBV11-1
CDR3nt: TGTGCCAGCAGCGCGGGACAGGGTTTTCGCGGGATCGGGGAGCTGTTTTTT
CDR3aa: CASSAGQGFRGIGELFF

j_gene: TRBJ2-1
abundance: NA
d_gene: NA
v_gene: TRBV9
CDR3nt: TGTGCCAGCAGCCTTACGACTAGATCGCATGAGCAGTTCTTC
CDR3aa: CASSLTTRSHEQFF

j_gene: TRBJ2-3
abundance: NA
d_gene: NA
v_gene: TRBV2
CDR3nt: TGTGCCAGCACCTATGGGCGCACAGATACGCAGTATTTT
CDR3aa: CASTYGRTDTQYF

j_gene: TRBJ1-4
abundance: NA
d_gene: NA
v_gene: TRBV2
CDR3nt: TGTGCCGGTCGTCCCGGACAGCACAATGAAAAACTGTTTTTT
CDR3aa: CAGRPGQHNEKLFF

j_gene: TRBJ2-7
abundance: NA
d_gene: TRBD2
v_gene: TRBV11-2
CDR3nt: TGTGCCAGCAGCTTAGGTGGCGGGGGGGGCTACGAGCAGTACTTC
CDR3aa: CASSLGGGGGYEQYF

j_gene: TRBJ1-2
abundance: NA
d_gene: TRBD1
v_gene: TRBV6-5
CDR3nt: TGTGCCAGCAGTTACGTGACAGGGAACGGCTACACCTTC
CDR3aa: CASSYVTGNGYTF

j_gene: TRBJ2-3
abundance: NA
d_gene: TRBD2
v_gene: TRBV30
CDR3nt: TGTGCCTGGAGTGTAAAGGCGGCGGGAGCCGGAGATACGCAGTATTTT
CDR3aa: CAWSVKAAGAGDTQYF

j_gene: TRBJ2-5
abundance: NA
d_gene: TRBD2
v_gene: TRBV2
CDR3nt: TGTGCCAGCAGTGCGGGACTAGCAAGTCAAGAGACCCAGTACTTC
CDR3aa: CASSAGLASQETQYF

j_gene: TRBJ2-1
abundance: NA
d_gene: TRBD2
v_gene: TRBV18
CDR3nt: TGTGCCAGCTCACCAAATAGCGGCGGGAGCTCCTACAATGAGCAGTTCTTC
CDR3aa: CASSPNSGGSSYNEQFF

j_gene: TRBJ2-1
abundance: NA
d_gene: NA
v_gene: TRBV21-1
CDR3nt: TGTGCCAGCGGCGGGGACTTAAGCTCCTACAATGAGCAGTTCTTC
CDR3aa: CASGGDLSSYNEQFF

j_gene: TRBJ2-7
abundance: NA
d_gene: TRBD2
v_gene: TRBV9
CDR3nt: TGTGCCAGCAGCGTAGCTAGCGGGACCACCTACGAGCAGTACTTC
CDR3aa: CASSVASGTTYEQYF

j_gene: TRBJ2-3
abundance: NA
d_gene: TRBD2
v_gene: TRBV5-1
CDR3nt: TGCGCCAGCAGCTTGGATAGCGGGAGCCCCACAGATACGCAGTATTTT
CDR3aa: CASSLDSGSPTDTQYF

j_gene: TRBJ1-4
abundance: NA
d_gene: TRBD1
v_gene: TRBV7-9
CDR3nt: TGTGCCAGCAGCCTCACAGGGGGAACTAATGAAAAACTGTTTTTT
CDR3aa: CASSLTGGTNEKLFF

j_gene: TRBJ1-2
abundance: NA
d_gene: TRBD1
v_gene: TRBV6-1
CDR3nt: TGTGCCAGCAGTGAAGCGATTGGACAGGGTGCTAACTATGGCTACACCTTC
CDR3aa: CASSEAIGQGANYGYTF

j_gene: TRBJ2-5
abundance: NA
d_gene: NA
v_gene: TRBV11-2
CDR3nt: TGTGCCAGCAGTCCGACAGTTAGAGACACCCAGTACTTC
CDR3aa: CASSPTVRDTQYF

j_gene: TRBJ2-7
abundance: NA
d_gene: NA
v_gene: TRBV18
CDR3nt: TGTGCCAGCTCACCCGAGGGGGTCCACGAGCAGTACTTC
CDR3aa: CASSPEGVHEQYF

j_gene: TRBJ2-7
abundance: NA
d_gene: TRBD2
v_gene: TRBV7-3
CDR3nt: TGTGCCAGCAGCTTTAGGGGGACTAGCCCAGAGCAGTACTTC
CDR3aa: CASSFRGTSPEQYF

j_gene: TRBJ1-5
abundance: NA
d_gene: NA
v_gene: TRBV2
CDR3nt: TGTGCCAGCACTACCGGGACAAGCGGCCAGCCCCAGCATTTT
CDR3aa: CASTTGTSGQPQHF

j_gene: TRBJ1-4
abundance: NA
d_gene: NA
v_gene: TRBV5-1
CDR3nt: TGCGCCAGCAGCTTGAGAACAGCTACAACTAATGAAAAACTGTTTTTT
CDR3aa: CASSLRTATTNEKLFF

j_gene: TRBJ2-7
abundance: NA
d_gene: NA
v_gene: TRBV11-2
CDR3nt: TGTGCCAGCAGCTTAGACGGGTACGAGCAGTACTTC
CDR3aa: CASSLDGYEQYF

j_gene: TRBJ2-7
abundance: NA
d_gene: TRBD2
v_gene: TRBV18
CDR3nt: TGTGCCAGCTCTCGGACTAGCGGGAGATTCTACGAGCAGTACTTC
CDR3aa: CASSRTSGRFYEQYF

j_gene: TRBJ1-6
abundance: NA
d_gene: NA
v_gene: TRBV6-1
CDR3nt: TGTGCCAGCAGTGAAGCGGGGACACCTAATTCACCCCTCCACTTT
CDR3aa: CASSEAGTPNSPLHF

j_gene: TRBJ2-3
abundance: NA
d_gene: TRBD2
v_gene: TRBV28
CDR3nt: TGTGCCAGCAGTTTGCTAGCGGGAGGGGTGGATACGCAGTATTTT
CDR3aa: CASSLLAGGVDTQYF

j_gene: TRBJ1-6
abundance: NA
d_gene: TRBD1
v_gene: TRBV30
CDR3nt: TGTGCCTGGGAAGATGACAGGGACTTGAATAATTCACCCCTCCACTTT
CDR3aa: CAWEDDRDLNNSPLHF